These 24 T cell receptor beta chains were sequenced from one sample in a study of T cells in Graves' hyperthyroidism and ophthalmopathy. Amplification yielded TCR beta CDR3 regions, with RNA transcripts as the source. Researchers ran a first-round RT-PCR on the TCR CDR3 using the HTBI primer set. TCRdb fed the multiplex PCR reads into MiXCR, producing one record per CDR3 protein. Of approximately 620,000 distinct CDR3 sequences in the sample, more than 15% were seen once. Sequencing was carried out using blood. The origin of the receptors is a woman in her forties with Graves' ophthalmopathy.

The sample holds many counts of this clonotype. The chain combines TRBV7-2 with TRBJ2-7, with D possibly TRBD1 on 5 matching bases. This CDR3 region has 12 residues. The germline V and J ends were trimmed by 9 bases and 2 bases, with 11 bases remaining between them. The germline CDR1 and CDR2 sequences are SGHTA and FQGNSA. The CDR3 DNA reads as TGTGCCAGTCAGGGAAGGACCTACGAGCAGTACTTC. Translation gives CASQGRTYEQYF.

The sample holds many counts of this clonotype. This sequence joins TRBV3-1 and TRBJ1-4; D is possibly TRBD1 (6 bases). From germline, CDR1 is LGHDT and CDR2 YNNKEL (reference sequence). V lost 5 bases and J lost 7, with 17 bases in between. This CDR3 contains 15 residues. DNA of the CDR3: TGTGCCAGCAGCAGGGGACCGGGGGCCGGTGAAAAACTGTTTTTT. Protein: CASSRGPGAGEKLFF. Complete variable domain (other parts from reference TRBV3-1 and TRBJ1-4): DTAVSQTPKYLVTQMGNDKSIKCEQNLGHDTMYWYKQDSKKFLKIMFSYNNKELIINETVPNRFSPKSPDKAHLNLHINSLELGDSAVYFCASSRGPGAGEKLFFGSGTQLSVL.

The V gene is TRBV25-1, the J gene TRBJ2-1, with 7 positions matching TRBD1. The CDR3 extends over 15 amino acids. Trimming at V came to 3 bases and at J to 4 bases, leaving 6 bases not matched to a gene. Germline CDR1 is MGHDK and CDR2 is SYGVNS. CDR3 residues: CASSDVGGAYNEQFF. The CDR3 region has the DNA TGTGCCAGCAGTGATGTAGGGGGCGCGTACAATGAGCAGTTCTTC.

The chain links TRBV29-1 to TRBJ2-7; 11 bases align to TRBD2. This CDR3 comprises 13 residues. Germline-derived CDR1 and CDR2 are SQVTM and ANQGSEA. Losses at the gene ends were 4 bases for V and 7 bases for J; bases not matched to a gene: 6. The CDR3 sequence is CSVGGLAVREQYF. The CDR3 nucleotides are TGCAGCGTTGGGGGACTAGCGGTAAGGGAGCAGTACTTC.

The V and J genes are TRBV20-1 and TRBJ1-2, with no clear D. The germline V gene has CDR1 DFQATT and CDR2 SNEGSKA (reference sequence). There are 14 residues in the CDR3. V lost 3 bases, J lost 2 bases, and 13 bases lay in between. This chain's CDR3 is CSASGYQVNYGYTF. The CDR3 bases are TGCAGTGCTAGTGGGTATCAAGTGAACTATGGCTACACCTTC.

The chain couples TRBV29-1 to TRBJ1-2; D is possibly TRBD1 (6 bases). The CDR3 consists of 13 residues. Germline CDR1 is SQVTM and CDR2 is ANQGSEA. Written as DNA, the CDR3 is TGCAGGAAGGGGACAACGCCTAGCTATGGCTACACCTTC. Protein sequence: CRKGTTPSYGYTF.

This clonotype was seen many times. The gene calls are TRBV6-5 and TRBJ1-5; possibly TRBD1 for D (5 bases). The CDR3 covers 16 residues. Germline loops: CDR1 MNHEY, CDR2 SVGAGI. Deletions cut 2 bases from V and 0 bases from J, with 11 bases between. This CDR3 is CASSYGGPYSNQPQHF. CDR3 nucleotide sequence: TGTGCCAGCAGTTACGGGGGTCCTTATAGCAATCAGCCCCAGCATTTT.

This clonotype was detected ten times or more. The chain combines TRBV5-1 with TRBJ1-1; 11 bases map to TRBD1. This CDR3 comprises 16 residues. Trimming cost V 3 bases and J 1 base; bases outside gene matches: 5. From germline, CDR1 is SGHRS and CDR2 YFSETQ. For the CDR3, the DNA is TGCGCCAGCAGCTCCGGACAGGGGGCCTGGAACACTGAAGCTTTCTTT. Its translation: CASSSGQGAWNTEAFF.

This clonotype was seen many times. V gene TRBV5-1 combines with J gene TRBJ1-1; perhaps TRBD1 as D (6 bases). This CDR3 spans 15 amino acids. Germline CDR1 and CDR2: SGHRS and YFSETQ. V lost 4 bases to trimming and J lost 1 base, with 14 bases between them. The chain's CDR3 is CASSPFTGSNTEAFF. Written as DNA, the CDR3 is TGCGCCAGCAGCCCGTTTACAGGGTCGAACACTGAAGCTTTCTTT.

This clonotype was found a few times. V usage is TRBV7-9 and J usage is TRBJ1-3; 9 positions agree with TRBD1. Looked up from germline, CDR1 is SEHNR and CDR2 is FQNEAQ (reference sequence). With 4 bases clipped from V and 0 bases from J, the junction kept 7 bases outside the gene matches. The CDR3 length is 17 residues. The CDR3 here is CASSSLTGGFSGNTIYF. The CDR3 region has the DNA TGTGCCAGCAGCTCCCTAACAGGGGGCTTCTCTGGAAACACCATATATTTT. The variable domain in full, completed from reference TRBV7-9 and TRBJ1-3, reads DTGVSQNPRHKITKRGQNVTFRCDPISEHNRLYWYRQTLGQGPEFLTYFQNEAQLEKSRLLSDRFSAERPKGSFSTLEIQRTEQGDSAMYLCASSSLTGGFSGNTIYFGEGSWLTVV.

There are a few counts of this clonotype. The J gene is TRBJ2-3, the V gene TRBV29-1; D is ambiguous. CDR3 size: 12 residues. V dropped 3 bases and J dropped 5 bases, with 9 bases sitting between them. The germline V gene encodes CDR1 SQVTM and CDR2 ANQGSEA. In DNA, the CDR3 is TGCAGCGTTGATCCTAGTCAAGATACGCAGTATTTT. Encoded protein: CSVDPSQDTQYF.

The J gene is TRBJ2-2, the V gene TRBV5-1; 10 bases are a match to TRBD2. Germline V CDR1 and CDR2: SGHRS, YFSETQ. J gave up 1 base and V 4 bases, and 4 bases lay outside the gene matches. The CDR3 contains 16 residues. The CDR3 reads CASSLSGRLNTGELFF. CDR3 bases: TGCGCCAGCAGCCTTAGCGGGAGGCTGAACACCGGGGAGCTGTTTTTT.

In this sample, this clonotype turned up many times. This chain's CDR3 is CASSSSGLAGSTGELFF. DNA of the CDR3: TGCGCCAGCAGCTCGTCGGGACTAGCGGGATCCACCGGGGAGCTGTTTTTT. This chain uses TRBV5-1 with TRBJ2-2, with 13 bases matching TRBD2. Germline V gives CDR1 SGHRS, CDR2 YFSETQ. The CDR3 runs 17 residues. Unmatched junction bases numbered 6, after V lost 3 bases and J lost 4 bases.

This clonotype came up many times. The rearrangement joins TRBV5-6 to TRBJ2-7; D gene unclear. Germline values: CDR1 SGHDT, CDR2 YYEEEE. Between the trimmed V and J ends, which lost 4 bases and 5 bases, there was a span of 13 bases. The CDR3 runs to 13 residues. The chain's CDR3 is CASSPVGGNEQYF. CDR3 sequence (DNA): TGTGCCAGCAGCCCGGTGGGTGGGAACGAGCAGTACTTC.

This clonotype has only a few counts. The V gene is TRBV6-2 or TRBV6-3, the J gene TRBJ1-5; maybe TRBD1 (5 bases). This CDR3 is 15 amino acids long. CDR1 MNHEY and CDR2 SVGEGT come from the germline V gene. V shed 4 bases and J shed 0 bases, with 10 bases lying between them. The CDR3 reads CASSLTDHSNQPQHF. CDR3 coding DNA: TGTGCCAGCAGTTTGACAGACCATAGCAATCAGCCCCAGCATTTT.

This clonotype was observed at least ten times. This chain joins TRBV12-5 and TRBJ1-2; TRBD1 aligns across 7 bases. Germline lookup yields CDR1 LGHNT and CDR2 FRNRAP. The CDR3 totals 16 residues. The J segment lost 4 bases and the V segment lost 0 bases, leaving 8 bases of the junction unmatched. Written as DNA, the CDR3 is TGTGCTAGTGGTTTGGTAGCGGGACAGCCACTCTATGGCTACACCTTC. This encodes CASGLVAGQPLYGYTF. Drawing the rest from reference TRBV12-5 and TRBJ1-2, the complete variable domain is DARVTQTPRHKVTEMGQEVTMRCQPILGHNTVFWYRQTMMQGLELLAYFRNRAPLDDSGMPKDRFSAEMPDATLATLKIQPSEPRDSAVYFCASGLVAGQPLYGYTFGSGTRLTVV.

Only a few counts were recorded for this clonotype. The chain recombines TRBV2 with TRBJ2-4; no clear D. The germline gives CDR1 SNHLY, CDR2 FYNNEI. This CDR3 spans 12 amino acids. The V and J ends lost 6 bases and 8 bases respectively, with 11 bases between them. CDR3 residues: CASRGREDIQYF. The CDR3, as DNA: TGTGCCAGCAGGGGCCGAGAGGACATTCAGTACTTC.

This sequence joins TRBV11-2 and TRBJ2-1; 9 bases line up with TRBD2. CDR3 length: 17 amino acids. Germline V CDR1 and CDR2: SGHAT, FQNNGV. Germline trimming cut 3 bases from V and 1 base from J; bases unmatched to any gene: 7. In DNA form, the CDR3 reads TGTGCCAGCAGCTTGGTTAGCGGGAGTCGGTCCTACAATGAGCAGTTCTTC. Residues: CASSLVSGSRSYNEQFF.

This clonotype was seen only a few times. The chain links TRBV2 to TRBJ2-7; D remains ambiguous. The CDR3 loop spans 13 amino acids. Germline values: CDR1 SNHLY, CDR2 FYNNEI. Deletions cut 8 bases from V and 0 bases from J, with 11 bases between. The CDR3 DNA reads TGTGCCAGCGAAACGGCACTCTCCTACGAGCAGTACTTC. Its protein is CASETALSYEQYF.

The sample holds many counts of this clonotype. The chain combines TRBV6-5 with TRBJ1-1; D is ambiguous. The germline V and J ends were trimmed by 2 bases and 5 bases, with 12 bases remaining between them. CDR3 length: 14 residues. Germline V gene lookup returns CDR1 MNHEY and CDR2 SVGAGI. The CDR3 sequence: CASSYRSFGTEAFF. In DNA form, the CDR3 reads TGTGCCAGCAGTTACCGGTCCTTCGGTACTGAAGCTTTCTTT.

The chain links TRBV5-1 to TRBJ2-6; 7 bases map to TRBD1. This CDR3 spans 18 amino acids. Trimming at V came to 7 bases and at J to 1 base, leaving 14 bases not matched to a gene. Looked up from germline, CDR1 is SGHRS and CDR2 is YFSETQ. This chain's CDR3 is CASGPGTVLSSGANVLTF. The CDR3 DNA reads TGCGCCAGCGGCCCCGGGACAGTGCTATCTTCTGGGGCCAACGTCCTGACTTTC.

The V gene is TRBV5-1, the J gene TRBJ2-5, with 7 bases identical to TRBD1. J gave up 4 bases and V 4 bases, and 13 bases lay outside the gene matches. Germline V gives CDR1 SGHRS, CDR2 YFSETQ. CDR3 size: 16 residues. The CDR3 region is CASSVLTGVARETQYF. The CDR3 DNA reads as TGCGCCAGCAGCGTCTTAACAGGGGTGGCGCGAGAGACCCAGTACTTC.

This clonotype was detected once. One base away lies a much larger clone, so this may be a sequencing read error. This chain uses TRBV20-1 with TRBJ1-1; weak D call: TRBD1 (5 bases). Trimming took off 1 base at V and 8 bases at J, with 11 bases between the two ends. The germline V gene has CDR1 DFQATT and CDR2 SNEGSKA (reference sequence). CDR3 length: 12 residues. DNA for the CDR3: TGCAGTGCTAGAGCTGGGACCTTGGAAGCTTTCTTT. This gives the protein CSARAGTLEAFF.

This clonotype was counted ten times or more. The chain couples TRBV11-3 to TRBJ2-3; 7 positions match TRBD2. The V segment lost 2 bases and the J segment 1 base; nucleotides outside the gene matches: 3. Germline CDR1 reads SGHNT; CDR2 reads YENEEA. The CDR3 length is 15 residues. In DNA form, the CDR3 reads TGTGCCAGCAGCTTAACTAGCGCCCGCACAGATACGCAGTATTTT. Its translation is CASSLTSARTDTQYF. Together with reference TRBV11-3 and TRBJ2-3, the CDR3 gives the full variable domain: EAGVVQSPRYKIIEKKQPVAFWCNPISGHNTLYWYLQNLGQGPELLIRYENEEAVDDSQLPKDRFSAERLKGVDSTLKIQPAELGDSAVYLCASSLTSARTDTQYFGPGTRLTVL.